This TCR beta chain comes out of a study of blood T cell repertoires in COVID-19. Study details: Spain, Italy and the United States supplied samples that represented acute and convalescent COVID-19.

Clones were read by immunoSEQ multiplex PCR, and TCRdb kept only the in-frame ones, dropping some. The sample yields 90,000 to 110,000 clones, 81% seen once. Between the trimmed V and J ends, which lost 1 base and 10 bases, there was a span of 12 bases. The CDR3 consists of 13 residues. From germline, CDR1 is SGHKS and CDR2 YYEKEE (reference sequence). The specimen was peripheral blood. The gene calls are TRBV5-5 and TRBJ2-1, with a tentative D call TRBD1 (6 bases). This TCR came from a woman between 70 and 85 years old with acute or convalescent COVID-19. As DNA, the CDR3 is TGTGCCAGCAGCTTGCCGGACAGAATCGAGCAGTTCTTC. Translated, it gives CASSLPDRIEQFF.